Listed here are 26 T cell receptor beta chains from one sample, sequenced in a study of STAT3 mutations in large granular lymphocyte leukemia (dated by TCRdb to the late 2010s). The paper's findings and limits, for the study overall: At least one immunodominant TCRbeta clonotype was present in every T-LGLL patient, and multiple immunodominant subclonotypes appeared in about half of the T-LGLL patients.

What these receptors recognize is not known. Library creation used the immunoSEQ multiplex PCR assay. Here the immuneACCESS table is served through TCRdb, limited to in-frame sequences with V and J called. Missing clones are a known gap in these copies; in checked studies unresolved V genes cover under half, and the rest lacks a known reason. This sample has approximately 42,000 clones in its table, and roughly three quarters of those were observed once. Approximately 0.41% of the sample belongs to the ten largest clones. What was sequenced was PBMCs. The receptors derive from a human donor with T large granular lymphocyte leukemia. Some clones in this sample may be carry-over from other donors' samples.

The rearrangement joins TRBV7-9 to TRBJ2-7, with 10 bases aligning to TRBD1. Germline CDR1 is SEHNR and CDR2 is FQNEAQ (reference sequence). The trim removed 9 bases at V and 0 bases at J, leaving 11 bases unmatched. The CDR3 runs 16 residues. The CDR3 DNA is TGTGCCAGTATCGACGGGACAGGGGAAAGCTCCTACGAGCAGTACTTC. This encodes CASIDGTGESSYEQYF.

The gene calls are TRBV6-1 and TRBJ1-5; no clear D. The CDR3 spans 13 residues. V shed 6 bases and J shed 0 bases, with 6 bases lying between them. Germline V gives CDR1 MNHNS, CDR2 SASEGT. The CDR3 nucleotides read TGTGCCAGCAGGCAGAATAGCAATCAGCCCCAGCATTTT. Amino acids: CASRQNSNQPQHF.

The rearrangement uses TRBV18 and TRBJ1-4; D unresolved. The germline V gene encodes CDR1 KGHSH and CDR2 LQKENI. V lost 2 bases to trimming and J lost 7 bases, with 17 bases between them. CDR3 size: 16 residues. The CDR3: CASSPEQRTGGEKLFF. For the CDR3, the DNA is TGTGCCAGCTCACCAGAACAGAGAACGGGAGGTGAAAAACTGTTTTTT.

The gene calls are TRBV4-2 and TRBJ2-5; TRBD2 agrees at 12 bases. V gave up 4 bases and J gave up 5 bases; unmatched junction bases: 2. This CDR3 has 14 residues. Per the germline V gene, CDR1 is LGHNA and CDR2 is YNFKEQ. The CDR3 region has the DNA TGTGCCAGCAGCCCGGGGACTAGCGGGGAGACCCAGTACTTC. Translating gives CASSPGTSGETQYF.

The chain is built from TRBV18 and TRBJ2-5; D is unclear. V dropped 3 bases and J dropped 3 bases, with 8 bases sitting between them. Germline loops: CDR1 KGHSH, CDR2 LQKENI. The CDR3 sequence is 13 residues long. CDR3 protein: CASSPRPKETQYF. Here the CDR3 DNA reads TGTGCCAGCTCACCTCGCCCAAAAGAGACCCAGTACTTC.

V gene TRBV5-1 combines with J gene TRBJ1-1; D possibly corresponds to TRBD1 (6 bases). This CDR3 has 15 amino acids. Per the germline V gene, CDR1 is SGHRS and CDR2 is YFSETQ. V shed 4 bases and J shed 0 bases, with 13 bases lying between them. CDR3 sequence reads: CASSPGGLVNTEAFF. CDR3 DNA sequence: TGCGCCAGCAGCCCCGGGGGCCTAGTGAACACTGAAGCTTTCTTT.

This rearrangement joins TRBV7-9 to TRBJ2-3, with TRBD1 matching 9 bases. This CDR3 is built from 15 residues. Germline loops: CDR1 SEHNR, CDR2 FQNEAQ (reference sequence). V was pared by 4 bases and J by 2 bases, with 4 bases of the junction left unmatched. CDR3 amino acids: CASSSTGGFTDTQYF. Here the CDR3 DNA reads TGTGCCAGCAGCTCAACAGGGGGCTTCACAGATACGCAGTATTTT. Full variable domain (remainder filled in from reference TRBV7-9 and TRBJ2-3): DTGVSQNPRHKITKRGQNVTFRCDPISEHNRLYWYRQTLGQGPEFLTYFQNEAQLEKSRLLSDRFSAERPKGSFSTLEIQRTEQGDSAMYLCASSSTGGFTDTQYFGPGTRLTVL.

DNA of the CDR3: TGCGCCAGCAGCTTGGGGCAGAAAAGGACAGGTCTGACCTACGAGCAGTACTTC. It encodes CASSLGQKRTGLTYEQYF. The rearrangement joins TRBV5-1 to TRBJ2-7; TRBD1 aligns across 7 bases. The germline V gene encodes CDR1 SGHRS and CDR2 YFSETQ. V trimming: 0 bases; J trimming: 2 bases; junction bases outside the gene matches: 14. CDR3 length equals 18 residues.

The chain links TRBV5-1 to TRBJ1-2; D may be TRBD1 (6 bases). Between the trimmed V and J ends, which lost 4 bases and 4 bases, there was a span of 11 bases. There are 13 residues in the CDR3. Germline V CDR1 and CDR2: SGHRS, YFSETQ. In DNA form, the CDR3 reads TGCGCCAGCAGCGCAGGGGAAGGCTATGGCTACACCTTC. This gives the protein CASSAGEGYGYTF.

The gene calls are TRBV10-2 and TRBJ2-5, with a tentative D call TRBD2 (5 bases). Looked up from germline, CDR1 is WSHSY and CDR2 is SAAADI. The V end lost 6 bases, the J end lost 1 base, and 9 bases lay between the germline ends. This CDR3 region has 13 residues. CDR3 protein: CASRLGVQETQYF. The CDR3 DNA reads as TGCGCCAGCAGATTGGGAGTCCAAGAGACCCAGTACTTC.

The chain combines TRBV23-1 with TRBJ2-7; D possibly corresponds to TRBD2 (6 bases). TRBV23-1 qualifies as an ORF whose function is uncertain. This CDR3 contains 14 residues. V dropped 0 bases and J dropped 7 bases, with 13 bases sitting between them. This CDR3 reads CASSQSRRAGEQYV. CDR3 bases: TGCGCCAGCAGTCAATCAAGACGTGCGGGGGAGCAGTACGTC.

The chain uses TRBV27 and TRBJ2-5; 10 bases are shared with TRBD1. The CDR3 loop spans 14 amino acids. The germline V gene has CDR1 MNHEY and CDR2 SMNVEV (reference sequence). Trimming removed 5 bases from V and 3 bases from J; junction bases left unmatched: 3. The CDR3 DNA is TGTGCCAGCAGTGGTGGGACAGGGGAAGAGACCCAGTACTTC. Residues: CASSGGTGEETQYF.

This clone was observed a handful of times. The chain combines TRBV19 with TRBJ2-6; D ambiguous. The CDR3 totals 15 residues. CDR1 LNHDA and CDR2 SQIVND come from the germline V gene (reference sequence). V lost 3 bases and J 0 bases, leaving 6 bases between the germline ends. The CDR3 DNA sequence: TGTGCCAGTAGTATCAAGCTCTCTGGGGCCAACGTCCTGACTTTC. This translates into CASSIKLSGANVLTF. Full variable domain (outside the CDR3, taken from reference TRBV19 and TRBJ2-6): DGGITQSPKYLFRKEGQNVTLSCEQNLNHDAMYWYRQDPGQGLRLIYYSQIVNDFQKGDIAEGYSVSREKKESFPLTVTSAQKNPTAFYLCASSIKLSGANVLTFGAGSRLTVL.

Concerning this clone: Its ends do not fully match the called genes, so a read error is possible. The V call is TRBV18, the J call TRBJ1-1, with no clear D. Per the germline V gene, CDR1 is KGHSH and CDR2 is LQKENI. This CDR3 has 15 residues. This CDR3 reads CASSPSRPENAEAFF. The CDR3 DNA follows: TGTGCCAGCTCGCCTAGTCGGCCGGAGAACGCTGAAGCTTTCTTT.

To note about this clone: The same CDR3 also results from other DNA sequences found in this sample. The V call is TRBV28, the J call TRBJ2-3; TRBD2 matches 11 bases. Trimming took 6 bases from V and 6 from J; bases not matched to a gene: 8. There are 15 residues in the CDR3. CDR1 MDHEN and CDR2 SYDVKM come from the germline V gene. The CDR3 reads CASSPTSGGADTQYF. The CDR3 bases are TGTGCCAGCAGCCCCACTAGCGGGGGAGCGGATACGCAGTATTTT.

This clone has just a few counts. The chain employs TRBV5-1 and TRBJ1-2; D call uncertain. This CDR3 spans 13 amino acids. Germline values: CDR1 SGHRS, CDR2 YFSETQ. Trimming pared 0 bases from V and 3 bases from J, leaving 6 bases between. CDR3 protein: CASSLGSDYGYTF. CDR3 DNA: TGCGCCAGCAGCTTGGGGAGTGACTATGGCTACACCTTC.

This clone was detected only once. The CDR3, as DNA: TGTGCCAGCTCACAAACTAGCGGGGGGGCAGATACGCAGTATTTT. Its protein is CASSQTSGGADTQYF. The rearrangement links TRBV18 to TRBJ2-3, with 13 bases identical to TRBD2. Germline lookup yields CDR1 KGHSH and CDR2 LQKENI. J gave up 4 bases and V 4 bases, and 2 bases lay outside the gene matches. The length of the CDR3 is 15 residues.

The chain employs TRBV5-5 and TRBJ2-7, with 7 bases identical to TRBD1. V shed 3 bases and J 2 bases; nucleotides not matched to a gene: 8. Per germline, CDR1 SGHKS and CDR2 YYEKEE (reference sequence). This CDR3 region has 15 residues. CDR3 nucleotide sequence: TGTGCCAGCAGCTCGCCGGGACAGACTACCTACGAGCAGTACGTC. This translates into CASSSPGQTTYEQYV.

This clone was counted once. The rearrangement links TRBV7-9 to TRBJ2-1, with D unresolved. CDR3 length: 13 amino acids. The germline V gene has CDR1 SEHNR and CDR2 FQNEAQ (reference sequence). Trimming removed 4 bases from V and 0 bases from J, with 4 bases in between. The CDR3 protein is CASSSSSYNEQFF. DNA for the CDR3: TGTGCCAGCAGCTCGTCCTCCTACAATGAGCAGTTCTTC.

This chain links TRBV5-1 with TRBJ2-3; TRBD2 aligns across 11 bases. This CDR3 comprises 18 residues. CDR1 is SGHRS, CDR2 YFSETQ, per germline. Losses at the gene ends were 4 bases for V and 6 bases for J; bases not matched to a gene: 16. For the CDR3, the DNA is TGCGCCAGCAGCGTCAAAGCCGGGACTAGCGGTGTGGGGGATACGCAGTATTTT. This codes for CASSVKAGTSGVGDTQYF.

V gene TRBV7-6 combines with J gene TRBJ1-1; D is possibly TRBD1 (5 bases). The CDR3 contains 13 residues. V was clipped by 6 bases and J by 1 base, with 9 bases between them. Germline CDR1 is SGHVS and CDR2 is FNYEAQ. CDR3 nucleotides: TGTGCCAGCAGACTGGGGGGGAACACTGAAGCTTTCTTT. Its protein product is CASRLGGNTEAFF. Complete variable domain (other parts from reference TRBV7-6 and TRBJ1-1): GAGVSQSPRYKVTKRGQDVALRCDPISGHVSLYWYRQALGQGPEFLTYFNYEAQQDKSGLPNDRFSAERPEGSISTLTIQRTEQRDSAMYRCASRLGGNTEAFFGQGTRLTVV.

V and J are TRBV25-1 and TRBJ1-1; D gene ambiguous. CDR1 and CDR2 from the germline V gene are MGHDK and SYGVNS. This CDR3 is built from 11 residues. Trimming took 9 bases from V and 7 from J, leaving 12 bases between them. CDR3 DNA sequence: TGTGCCAGTAGGCGGGAAAATGAAGCTTTCTTT. This sequence encodes CASRRENEAFF.

The CDR3 loop reads CASSYYLAGPETQYF. Here the CDR3 DNA reads TGTGCCAGCAGTTACTATCTAGCCGGTCCCGAGACCCAGTACTTC. The chain carries TRBV6-5 and TRBJ2-5; a weak D match, TRBD2 (5 bases). The CDR3 sequence is 15 residues long. Trimming shortened V by 1 base and J by 5 bases, and 14 bases separated the two germline ends. CDR1 is MNHEY, CDR2 SVGAGI, per germline.

The V call is TRBV19, the J call TRBJ2-5, with D possibly TRBD2 on 5 matching bases. The germline gives CDR1 LNHDA, CDR2 SQIVND (reference sequence). Trimming removed 6 bases from V and 2 bases from J, with 10 bases in between. This CDR3 is 13 amino acids long. The DNA of the CDR3 is TGTGCCAGTAGCACCAGCGGACAAGAGACCCAGTACTTC. This codes for CASSTSGQETQYF. Filled out from reference TRBV19 and TRBJ2-5, the complete variable domain reads DGGITQSPKYLFRKEGQNVTLSCEQNLNHDAMYWYRQDPGQGLRLIYYSQIVNDFQKGDIAEGYSVSREKKESFPLTVTSAQKNPTAFYLCASSTSGQETQYFGPGTRLLVL.

J is TRBJ2-7 and V is TRBV5-5, with a weak D call TRBD1 (7 bases). The V gene's germline CDR1 is SGHKS and CDR2 YYEKEE (reference sequence). The CDR3 is made up of 15 amino acids. V dropped 0 bases and J dropped 0 bases, with 10 bases sitting between them. The CDR3 protein is CASSLGGDSSYEQYV. The CDR3 region has the DNA TGTGCCAGCAGCTTGGGGGGGGACAGCTCCTACGAGCAGTACGTC.

This clone has only a few counts. This chain connects TRBV19 to TRBJ2-2; D is perhaps TRBD1 or TRBD2 (5 bases each). The V end was cut by 3 bases, the J end by 2 bases, with 10 bases between. The germline gives CDR1 LNHDA, CDR2 SQIVND (reference sequence). The CDR3 runs to 15 residues. In DNA, the CDR3 is TGTGCCAGTAGTATGAGGGGTTTCAACACCGGGGAGCTGTTTTTT. Amino acid sequence: CASSMRGFNTGELFF.